This TCR beta chain was obtained from a study of T cells in Graves' hyperthyroidism and ophthalmopathy. Regions amplified from RNA transcripts were the TCR beta CDR3 regions. Using the HTBI primer set, a first-round RT-PCR was run on the TCR CDR3. TCRdb passed the multiplex PCR reads through MiXCR, listing each CDR3 protein once. The sample lists 330,000 or so distinct CDR3 sequences; roughly 19% were seen once. The CDR3 consists of 15 residues. Germline V gene data show CDR1 as WSHSY and CDR2 as SAAADI. Trimming pared 6 bases from V and 0 bases from J, leaving 14 bases between. The chain joins TRBV10-2 to TRBJ1-2; weak D call: TRBD1 (5 bases). This sequence was found in a man aged 45-65 years with Graves' ophthalmopathy. The sequencing input was blood. CDR3 in amino acids: CASSLALGANYGYTF. CDR3 bases: TGCGCCAGCAGCCTAGCACTGGGGGCTAACTATGGCTACACCTTC.